One and the same sample provided the 10 T cell receptor beta chains below, sequenced in a study of graft-versus-host responses after intestinal transplantation. Graft-derived tissue was subjected to processing to liberate intraepithelial and lamina propria lymphocytes. Here immunoSEQ multiplex PCR was the method, and the copy in TCRdb shows in-frame clones only, minus some. The repertoire holds 13,000 to 15,000 clones, with 70% to 85% as singletons. The starting material was ileum tissue, obtained 27 days after intestinal transplant. The receptors shown here come from a human patient who received an intestinal transplant, so some T cells may come from the graft donor.

Relative to its sample, this clone is medium-sized. V and J are TRBV10-3 and TRBJ2-1; 7 nucleotides agree with TRBD1. Looked up from germline, CDR1 is ENHRY and CDR2 is SYGVKD. V was pared by 1 base and J by 0 bases, with 0 bases of the junction left unmatched. CDR3 length: 15 residues. CDR3 nucleotide sequence: TGTGCCATCAGTGAGTACAGGGGCTCCTACAATGAGCAGTTCTTC. This translates into CAISEYRGSYNEQFF.

The CDR3, as DNA: TGTGCCAGCAGTACCCGGAGGGTGGGGGACACTGAAGCTTTCTTT. Its protein product is CASSTRRVGDTEAFF. The V call is TRBV6-1, the J call TRBJ1-1; tentative D call: TRBD1 (5 bases). Germline lookup yields CDR1 MNHNS and CDR2 SASEGT. V lost 5 bases, J lost 3 bases, and 16 bases lay in between. The CDR3 runs 15 residues.

The chain couples TRBV28 to TRBJ1-2; TRBD1 matches at 7 bases. With V trimmed by 6 bases and J by 8 bases, 6 bases remained unmatched. The CDR3 covers 12 residues. Germline-derived CDR1 and CDR2 are MDHEN and SYDVKM. CDR3 bases: TGTGCCAGCAGCGACAGGGCGCGGGGCTACACCTTC. Translated, it gives CASSDRARGYTF.

This chain links TRBV28 with TRBJ1-2, with 8 bases fitting TRBD1. This CDR3 is built from 13 residues. The germline V gene has CDR1 MDHEN and CDR2 SYDVKM. The J segment lost 8 bases and the V segment lost 4 bases, leaving 6 bases of the junction unmatched. For the CDR3, the DNA is TGTGCCAGCAGTTCCAGGGGGCTTCGAGGCTACACCTTC. Protein sequence: CASSSRGLRGYTF.

V is TRBV5-1 and J is TRBJ2-3; 12 nucleotides match TRBD2. This CDR3 region has 18 residues. CDR1 and CDR2 (germline): SGHRS, YFSETQ. Trimming took 6 bases from V and 2 from J; bases not matched to a gene: 13. The DNA of the CDR3 is TGCGCCAGCACCGACAATCTAGCGGGAGGGCCGTCCACAGATACGCAGTATTTT. Translated, it gives CASTDNLAGGPSTDTQYF.

This rearrangement joins TRBV29-1 to TRBJ2-5; 8 nucleotides match TRBD2. Per the germline V gene, CDR1 is SQVTM and CDR2 is ANQGSEA. The CDR3 runs to 12 residues. The ends lost 7 bases at V and 2 bases at J; junction bases unmatched: 3. The CDR3 region has the DNA TGCAGCGCTACGGGAGGGCAAGAGACCCAGTACTTC. Translating gives CSATGGQETQYF.

The rearrangement links TRBV4-2 to TRBJ1-4; no definite D call. With 3 bases removed from V and 13 bases from J, the gap between germline ends came to 12 bases. Germline lookup yields CDR1 LGHNA and CDR2 YNFKEQ. The CDR3 has 12 residues. CDR3 sequence reads: CASSHEPGILFF. Written as DNA, the CDR3 is TGTGCCAGCAGCCACGAGCCCGGGATACTGTTTTTT.

This clone was seen a few times. CDR3 in DNA: TGCAGCGTTGGGACGGGGGGGAATGAGCAGTTCTTC. It encodes CSVGTGGNEQFF. The rearrangement joins TRBV29-1 to TRBJ2-1; TRBD2 agrees at 8 bases. The CDR3 contains 12 residues. With 4 bases clipped from V and 7 bases from J, the junction kept 3 bases outside the gene matches. CDR1 is SQVTM and CDR2 is ANQGSEA in the germline V gene.

The CDR3 sequence: CASSFPSSGGAGDTQYF. DNA for the CDR3: TGTGCCAGCAGTTTCCCCTCTAGCGGGGGGGCAGGAGATACGCAGTATTTT. The chain employs TRBV28 and TRBJ2-3, with 12 bases fitting TRBD2. The CDR3 is made up of 17 amino acids. CDR1 is MDHEN and CDR2 is SYDVKM in the germline V gene. Trimming at V came to 3 bases and at J to 5 bases, leaving 9 bases not matched to a gene.

As to this clone: The same CDR3 can be traced to other DNA sequences in this sample. The chain couples TRBV5-4 to TRBJ2-2, with 14 bases that match TRBD2. Germline assignment: CDR1 SGHNT and CDR2 YYREEE (reference sequence). The ends lost 4 bases at V and 5 bases at J; junction bases unmatched: 4. This CDR3 contains 16 residues. This CDR3 reads CASSLGLAGVTGELFF. CDR3 coding DNA: TGTGCCAGCAGCCTGGGACTAGCGGGGGTTACCGGGGAGCTGTTTTTT.